The present T cell receptor beta chain was sequenced within a study of blood T cell repertoires in COVID-19. Germline loops: CDR1 SGHTA, CDR2 FQGNSA. V was trimmed by 5 bases and J by 7 bases, leaving 17 bases between them. This CDR3 comprises 15 residues. Clones were sequenced by immunoSEQ multiplex PCR, and TCRdb holds only the in-frame ones, with some missing. The sample consists of about 310,000 clones, around 90% of them appearing once. This clone was seen only a few times. The TCR originated in a man in his sixties who had recovered from COVID-19. The chain uses TRBV7-2 and TRBJ1-4; perhaps TRBD1 as D (5 bases). The sequencing input was PBMCs or T cells enriched from blood (not recorded which). CDR3 amino acids: CASSLGRGTFEKLFF. The CDR3 nucleotides read TGTGCCAGCAGCCTCGGGAGGGGAACATTTGAAAAACTGTTTTTT.